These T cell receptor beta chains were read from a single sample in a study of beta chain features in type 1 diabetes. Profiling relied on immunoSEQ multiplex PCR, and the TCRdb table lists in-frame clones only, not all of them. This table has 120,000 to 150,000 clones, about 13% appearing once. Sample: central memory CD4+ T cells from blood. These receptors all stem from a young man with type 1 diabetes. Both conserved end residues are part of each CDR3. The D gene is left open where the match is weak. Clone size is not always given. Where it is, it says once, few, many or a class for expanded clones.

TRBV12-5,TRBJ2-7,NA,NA,CASGLDVGASYEQYF,TGTGCTAGTGGTTTAGATGTAGGGGCCTCCTACGAGCAGTACTTC
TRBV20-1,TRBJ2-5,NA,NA,CSARLWGDQYF,TGCAGTGCTAGGTTGTGGGGTGACCAGTACTTC
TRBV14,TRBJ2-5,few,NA,CASSQVGWGTEETQYF,TGTGCCAGCAGCCAAGTGGGATGGGGGACCGAAGAGACCCAGTACTTC
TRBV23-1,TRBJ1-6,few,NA,CASSHDGAAFYNSPLHF,TGCGCCAGCAGTCATGACGGGGCAGCTTTTTATAATTCACCCCTCCACTTT
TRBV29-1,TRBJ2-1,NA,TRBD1,CSVVGTGLQGGEQFF,TGCAGCGTTGTGGGGACAGGGTTACAGGGAGGTGAGCAGTTCTTC
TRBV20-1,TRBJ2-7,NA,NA,CSGIGSYEQYF,TGCAGTGGTATAGGCTCCTACGAGCAGTACTTC
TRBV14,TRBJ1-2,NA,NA,CASSQDLTGYDNYGYTF,TGTGCCAGCAGCCAAGACCTTACAGGGTACGACAACTATGGCTACACCTTC
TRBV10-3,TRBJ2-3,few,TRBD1,CAISTQGDTDTQYF,TGTGCCATCAGTACACAGGGGGACACAGATACGCAGTATTTT
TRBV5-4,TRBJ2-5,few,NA,CASRPWVEETQYF,TGTGCCAGCAGGCCGTGGGTTGAAGAGACCCAGTACTTC
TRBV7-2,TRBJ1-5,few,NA,CASSLGAGWDQPQHF,TGTGCCAGCAGCTTAGGCGCGGGCTGGGATCAGCCCCAGCATTTT
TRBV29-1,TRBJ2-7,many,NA,CSVRLNSYEQYF,TGCAGCGTACGACTTAACTCCTACGAGCAGTACTTC
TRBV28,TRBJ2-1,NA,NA,CASTPRESSYNEQFF,TGTGCCAGCACCCCGAGAGAAAGCTCCTACAATGAGCAGTTCTTC
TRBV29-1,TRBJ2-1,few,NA,CSVEERGTNEQFF,TGCAGCGTTGAAGAGAGAGGAACCAATGAGCAGTTCTTC
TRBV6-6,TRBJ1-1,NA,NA,CASSYEGLGMNTEAFF,TGTGCCAGCAGTTACGAGGGGTTAGGAATGAACACTGAAGCTTTCTTT
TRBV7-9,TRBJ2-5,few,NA,CASRGNWGQETQYF,TGTGCCAGCAGGGGAAACTGGGGTCAAGAGACCCAGTACTTC
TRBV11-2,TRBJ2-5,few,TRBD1,CASSLDGYRGQETQYF,TGTGCCAGCAGCTTAGATGGGTACAGGGGGCAGGAGACCCAGTACTTC